These 20 T cell receptor beta chains were sequenced from one sample in a study of T cells expressing NK-cell markers. TCRdb derives one entry per CDR3 protein from the 5' RACE reads, leaving out DNA. Recorded for this sample: 500,000 or so distinct CDR3 sequences. The material sequenced was blood T cells: a sorted CD56 or NKG2C T cell subset, CD4+ or CD8+ T cells, or bulk PBMC T cells (not recorded which). Receptor source: a man aged 18 to 29 in good health.

This chain uses TRBV9 with TRBJ2-1; lacking DNA, the TRBD2 call made by TCRdb goes unchecked. CDR3 length: 17 residues. Germline-derived CDR1 and CDR2 are SGDLS and YYNGEE. CDR3 protein: CASSLTSGRAVGNEQFF.

The genes are TRBV18 and TRBJ2-5; the D call from TCRdb, TRBD1, cannot be confirmed without DNA. Per germline, CDR1 KGHSH and CDR2 LQKENI. The CDR3 has 12 amino acids. CDR3 amino acids: CASSSPIGTQYF. Based on the CDR3 plus reference TRBV18 and TRBJ2-5, the full variable domain is NAGVMQNPRHLVRRRGQEARLRCSPMKGHSHVYWYRQLPEEGLKFMVYLQKENIIDESGMPKERFSAEFPKEGPSILRIQQVVRGDSAAYFCASSSPIGTQYFGPGTRLLVL.

The CDR3 loop reads CASSLDAGPDSYSGANVLTF. The chain is built from TRBV28 and TRBJ2-6; TCRdb outputs TRBD2, but without DNA this stays unchecked. The CDR3 is made up of 20 amino acids. Germline V CDR1 and CDR2: MDHEN, SYDVKM. The complete variable domain, with remaining parts taken from reference TRBV28 and TRBJ2-6, reads DVKVTQSSRYLVKRTGEKVFLECVQDMDHENMFWYRQDPGLGLRLIYFSYDVKMKEKGDIPEGYSVSREKKERFSLILESASTNQTSMYLCASSLDAGPDSYSGANVLTFGAGSRLTVL.

The chain carries TRBV12-3 or TRBV12-4 and TRBJ1-5; there is no DNA to check the TCRdb D call of TRBD1. This CDR3 comprises 13 residues. CDR3 protein: CAIGTGDNQPQHF.

This chain links TRBV24-1 with TRBJ2-2; TCRdb returns TRBD2, unconfirmable since there is no DNA. Germline CDR1 is KGHDR and CDR2 is SFDVKD. This CDR3 is built from 15 residues. CDR3: CATSDLAGDTGELFF.

The chain has TRBV25-1 and TRBJ2-1; as DNA is missing, the TRBD1 call by TCRdb cannot be tested. CDR3 length: 15 residues. Germline-derived CDR1 and CDR2 are MGHDK and SYGVNS. CDR3 loop: CASSEDGVFYNEQFF.

V usage is TRBV27 and J usage is TRBJ1-2; TCRdb calls TRBD1, which cannot be checked without DNA. This CDR3 spans 15 amino acids. Looked up from germline, CDR1 is MNHEY and CDR2 is SMNVEV (reference sequence). CDR3 region: CASSLGTGSNYGYTF.

This rearrangement joins TRBV12-3 or TRBV12-4 to TRBJ2-1; as DNA is missing, the TRBD2 call by TCRdb cannot be tested. The CDR3 runs 15 residues. This chain's CDR3 is CASSLEGGRKNEQFF.

The chain employs TRBV5-1 and TRBJ2-1. Germline values: CDR1 SGHRS, CDR2 YFSETQ. The CDR3 is 16 residues long. Here the CDR3 reads CASSLERQYSYNEQFF. Together with reference TRBV5-1 and TRBJ2-1, the CDR3 gives the full variable domain: KAGVTQTPRYLIKTRGQQVTLSCSPISGHRSVSWYQQTPGQGLQFLFEYFSETQRNKGNFPGRFSGRQFSNSRSEMNVSTLELGDSALYLCASSLERQYSYNEQFFGPGTRLTVL.

The J gene is TRBJ2-7, the V gene TRBV6-5; TCRdb designates TRBD2, a call that cannot be tested without DNA. CDR3 length: 22 amino acids. Germline CDR1 reads MNHEY; CDR2 reads SVGAGI. Here the CDR3 reads CASKPELEGPGLAGGPVYEQYF.

V gene TRBV10-3 combines with J gene TRBJ1-1. The CDR3 has 14 amino acids. Germline V lookup: CDR1 ENHRY, CDR2 SYGVKD. CDR3 loop: CAISDWTMNTEAFF.

The rearrangement uses TRBV12-3 or TRBV12-4 and TRBJ2-2; the TRBD1 assignment by TCRdb is unverifiable without DNA. The CDR3 contains 17 residues. CDR3 loop: CASSSSIGGYDTGELFF.

The rearrangement joins TRBV12-3 or TRBV12-4 to TRBJ2-2. The CDR3 sequence is 16 residues long. Here the CDR3 reads CASSSLFGRTTGELFF.

CDR3: CASSGGGTAYEQYF. This chain links TRBV9 with TRBJ2-7; TCRdb selects TRBD1, and the lack of DNA leaves this call unchecked. CDR1 is SGDLS and CDR2 is YYNGEE in the germline V gene. This CDR3 comprises 14 residues. Looking up the rest from reference TRBV9 and TRBJ2-7 gives the full variable domain: DSGVTQTPKHLITATGQRVTLRCSPRSGDLSVYWYQQSLDQGLQFLIQYYNGEERAKGNILERFSAQQFPDLHSELNLSSLELGDSALYFCASSGGGTAYEQYFGPGTRLTVT.

The genes are TRBV7-8 and TRBJ2-1; lacking DNA, the TRBD1 call made by TCRdb goes unchecked. Looked up from germline, CDR1 is SGHVS and CDR2 is FQNEAQ. This CDR3 region has 16 residues. The CDR3 here is CASSPKGQGAYNEQFF.

The chain couples TRBV5-1 to TRBJ2-4. From germline, CDR1 is SGHRS and CDR2 YFSETQ. The CDR3 has 11 amino acids. CDR3 loop: CASSLEDIQYF. The full variable domain, with the rest looked up from reference TRBV5-1 and TRBJ2-4, is KAGVTQTPRYLIKTRGQQVTLSCSPISGHRSVSWYQQTPGQGLQFLFEYFSETQRNKGNFPGRFSGRQFSNSRSEMNVSTLELGDSALYLCASSLEDIQYFGAGTRLSVL.

The gene calls are TRBV27 and TRBJ2-7; TCRdb proposes TRBD1, but this gene call is untestable without DNA. The CDR3 has 15 residues. CDR1 is MNHEY, CDR2 SMNVEV, per germline (reference sequence). This CDR3 reads CASSGGWTGGHEQYF.

The CDR3 protein is CASSQEVNYEQYF. This chain connects TRBV4-3 to TRBJ2-7. The CDR3 runs to 13 residues. Germline lookup yields CDR1 LGHNA and CDR2 YSLEER.

This chain links TRBV28 with TRBJ2-7; TCRdb gives TRBD2 as the D gene, but with no DNA this cannot be confirmed. Germline-derived CDR1 and CDR2 are MDHEN and SYDVKM. The CDR3 is 14 residues long. This CDR3 is CATSLGWAGYEQYF.

V gene TRBV7-2 combines with J gene TRBJ2-7; TCRdb picks TRBD2, but there is no DNA to check that call. Germline V gene lookup returns CDR1 SGHTA and CDR2 FQGNSA. The CDR3 is 15 amino acids. CDR3 residues: CASSASGRGVYEQYF. Supplemented by reference TRBV7-2 and TRBJ2-7, the full variable domain reads GAGVSQSPSNKVTEKGKDVELRCDPISGHTALYWYRQSLGQGLEFLIYFQGNSAPDKSGLPSDRFSAERTGGSVSTLTIQRTQQEDSAVYLCASSASGRGVYEQYFGPGTRLTVT.